The 6 T cell receptor beta chains presented below share a single source sample, sequenced in a study of OX40 agonist ivuxolimab in advanced cancers. Clones were sequenced by immunoSEQ multiplex PCR, and TCRdb holds only the in-frame ones, with some missing. There are about 43,000 clones in the sample; around 87% occur only once, and more than 12% lies in the top ten. Sequences were derived from CD4+ or CD8+ T cells sorted from blood, sampled in a trial of the OX40 agonist ivuxolimab. These receptors came from an adult with an advanced solid tumor such as melanoma, head and neck, liver or kidney cancer.

This clone has just a few counts. The chain recombines TRBV5-4 with TRBJ2-1, with TRBD1 matching 10 bases. The germline V gene encodes CDR1 SGHNT and CDR2 YYREEE (reference sequence). With V trimmed by 4 bases and J by 8 bases, 6 bases remained unmatched. The CDR3 extends over 14 amino acids. CDR3 residues: CASSRDRGLDEQFF. CDR3 sequence (DNA): TGTGCCAGCAGCCGGGACAGGGGACTTGATGAGCAGTTCTTC. Combining the CDR3 with reference TRBV5-4 and TRBJ2-1 gives the whole variable domain ETGVTQSPTHLIKTRGQQVTLRCSSQSGHNTVSWYQQALGQGPQFIFQYYREEENGRGNFPPRFSGLQFPNYSSELNVNALELDDSALYLCASSRDRGLDEQFFGPGTRLTVL.

Points on this clone: Additional DNA sequences in this sample encode the identical CDR3. The genes are TRBV27 and TRBJ1-4, with 8 bases matching TRBD1. The germline V gene encodes CDR1 MNHEY and CDR2 SMNVEV (reference sequence). The CDR3 sequence is 14 residues long. After removal of 5 bases from V and 2 bases from J, the junction contained 1 base not matched to a gene. The chain's CDR3 is CASSNRGTNEKLFF. CDR3 DNA: TGTGCCAGCAGTAACAGGGGGACTAATGAAAAACTGTTTTTT.

The V call is TRBV7-9, the J call TRBJ2-7, with unresolved D. This CDR3 has 12 amino acids. V was trimmed by 2 bases and J by 4 bases, leaving 6 bases between them. Germline CDR1 SEHNR, CDR2 FQNEAQ (reference sequence). The chain's CDR3 is CASSLQVYEQYF. CDR3 nucleotide sequence: TGTGCCAGCAGCTTACAGGTTTACGAGCAGTACTTC.

This clone occurred many times. The chain carries TRBV30 and TRBJ1-1; D gene ambiguous. Between the trimmed V and J ends, which lost 2 bases and 0 bases, there was a span of 7 bases. Germline lookup yields CDR1 GTSNPN and CDR2 SVGIG (reference sequence). CDR3 length: 13 residues. This CDR3 reads CAWSTDMNTEAFF. Here the CDR3 DNA reads TGTGCCTGGAGTACAGACATGAACACTGAAGCTTTCTTT.

V and J are TRBV25-1 and TRBJ2-5; 10 nucleotides align to TRBD2. The CDR3 runs 15 residues. V lost 3 bases, J lost 5 bases, and 6 bases stayed unmatched. Germline values: CDR1 MGHDK, CDR2 SYGVNS. The CDR3 DNA is TGTGCCAGCAGTGATCTAGCGGGGGTCAGGGAGACCCAGTACTTC. Protein: CASSDLAGVRETQYF.

The rearrangement uses TRBV9 and TRBJ2-1; either TRBD1 or TRBD2 may fit D (5 bases each). The germline CDR1 and CDR2 sequences are SGDLS and YYNGEE. Trimming shortened V by 0 bases and J by 0 bases, and 13 bases separated the two germline ends. The CDR3 contains 17 residues. CDR3 coding DNA: TGTGCCAGCAGCGTAGCTCGGGACCGTAGCTCCTACAATGAGCAGTTCTTC. This translates into CASSVARDRSSYNEQFF.